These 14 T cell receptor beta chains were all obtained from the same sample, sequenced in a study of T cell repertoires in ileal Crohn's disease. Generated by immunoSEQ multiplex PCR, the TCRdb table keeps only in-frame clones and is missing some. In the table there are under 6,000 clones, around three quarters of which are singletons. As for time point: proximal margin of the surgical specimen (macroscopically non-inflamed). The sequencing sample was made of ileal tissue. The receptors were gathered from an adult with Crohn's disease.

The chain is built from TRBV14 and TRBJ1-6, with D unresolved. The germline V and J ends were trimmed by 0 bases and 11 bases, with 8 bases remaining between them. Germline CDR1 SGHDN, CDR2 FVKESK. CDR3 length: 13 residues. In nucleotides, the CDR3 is TGTGCCAGCAGCCAAGATTTGGCGACACCCCTCCACTTT. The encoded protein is CASSQDLATPLHF.

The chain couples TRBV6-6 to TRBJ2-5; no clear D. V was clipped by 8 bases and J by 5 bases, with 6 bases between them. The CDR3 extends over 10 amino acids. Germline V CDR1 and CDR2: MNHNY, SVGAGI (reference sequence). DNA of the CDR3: TGTGCCAGCGCCGGGGAGACCCAGTACTTC. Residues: CASAGETQYF.

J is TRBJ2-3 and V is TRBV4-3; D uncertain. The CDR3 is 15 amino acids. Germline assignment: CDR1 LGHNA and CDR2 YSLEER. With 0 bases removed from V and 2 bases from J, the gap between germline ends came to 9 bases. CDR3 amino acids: CASSQESFITDTQYF. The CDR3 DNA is TGCGCCAGCAGCCAAGAAAGTTTCATCACAGATACGCAGTATTTT.

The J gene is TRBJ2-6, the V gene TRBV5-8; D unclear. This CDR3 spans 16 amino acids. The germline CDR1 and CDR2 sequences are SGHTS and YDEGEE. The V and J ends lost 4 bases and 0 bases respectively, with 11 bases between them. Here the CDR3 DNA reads TGTGCCAGCAGCGTGGGCTCGAACTCTGGGGCCAACGTCCTGACTTTC. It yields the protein CASSVGSNSGANVLTF.

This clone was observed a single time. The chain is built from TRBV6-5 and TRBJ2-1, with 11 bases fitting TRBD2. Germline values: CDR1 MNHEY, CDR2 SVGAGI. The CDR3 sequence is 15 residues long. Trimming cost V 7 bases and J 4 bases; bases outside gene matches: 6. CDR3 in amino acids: CASTSLAGGYNEQFF. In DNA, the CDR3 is TGTGCCAGCACCTCTCTAGCGGGAGGTTACAATGAGCAGTTCTTC.

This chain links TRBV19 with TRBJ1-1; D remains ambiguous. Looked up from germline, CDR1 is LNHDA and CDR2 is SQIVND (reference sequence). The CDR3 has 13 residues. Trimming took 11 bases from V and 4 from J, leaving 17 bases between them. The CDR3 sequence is CAGSDTLGTEAFF. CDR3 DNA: TGTGCCGGTTCAGACACCTTGGGCACTGAAGCTTTCTTT.

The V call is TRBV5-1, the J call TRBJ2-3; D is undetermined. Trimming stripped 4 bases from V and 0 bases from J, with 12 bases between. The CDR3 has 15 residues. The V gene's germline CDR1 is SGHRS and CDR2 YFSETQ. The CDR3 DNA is TGCGCCAGCAGCCCTGGGGTCGGGAGCACAGATACGCAGTATTTT. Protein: CASSPGVGSTDTQYF.

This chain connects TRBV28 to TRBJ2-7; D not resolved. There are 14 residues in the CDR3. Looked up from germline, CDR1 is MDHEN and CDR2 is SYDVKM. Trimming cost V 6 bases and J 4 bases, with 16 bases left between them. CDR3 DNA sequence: TGTGCCAGCAGGAAGACGCCCTCCTTATACGAGCAGTACTTC. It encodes CASRKTPSLYEQYF.

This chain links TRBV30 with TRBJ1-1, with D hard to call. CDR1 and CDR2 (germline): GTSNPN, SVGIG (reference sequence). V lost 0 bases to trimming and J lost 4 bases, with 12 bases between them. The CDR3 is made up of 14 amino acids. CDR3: CAWSVKLEGTEAFF. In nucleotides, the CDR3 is TGTGCCTGGAGTGTGAAATTGGAGGGCACTGAAGCTTTCTTT.

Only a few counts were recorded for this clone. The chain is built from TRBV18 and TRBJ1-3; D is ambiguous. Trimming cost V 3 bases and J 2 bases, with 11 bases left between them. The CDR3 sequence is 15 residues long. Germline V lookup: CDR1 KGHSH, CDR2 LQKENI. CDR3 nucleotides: TGTGCCAGCTCACCGCGGACGGTAGCTGGAAACACCATATATTTT. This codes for CASSPRTVAGNTIYF.

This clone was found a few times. The DNA for the CDR3 is TGCGCCAGCAGCGTCGGGTCTCTCACTGAAGCTTTCTTT. Translated, it gives CASSVGSLTEAFF. The chain is built from TRBV5-1 and TRBJ1-1, with D unclear. The CDR3 has 13 amino acids. V lost 4 bases and J 4 bases, leaving 11 bases between the germline ends. CDR1 and CDR2 (germline): SGHRS, YFSETQ.

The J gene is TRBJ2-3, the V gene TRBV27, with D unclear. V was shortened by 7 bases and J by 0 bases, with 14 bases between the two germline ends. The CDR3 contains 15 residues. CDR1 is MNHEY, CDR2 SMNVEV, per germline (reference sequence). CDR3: CASMRTIFSTDTQYF. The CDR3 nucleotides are TGTGCCAGCATGAGGACCATTTTTAGCACAGATACGCAGTATTTT.

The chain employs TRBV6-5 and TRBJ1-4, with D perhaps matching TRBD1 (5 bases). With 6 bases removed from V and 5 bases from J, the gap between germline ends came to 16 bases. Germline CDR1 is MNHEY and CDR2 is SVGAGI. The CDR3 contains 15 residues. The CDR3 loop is CASRQGLSGNEKLFF. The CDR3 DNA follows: TGTGCCAGCAGGCAGGGTCTCTCGGGCAATGAAAAACTGTTTTTT.

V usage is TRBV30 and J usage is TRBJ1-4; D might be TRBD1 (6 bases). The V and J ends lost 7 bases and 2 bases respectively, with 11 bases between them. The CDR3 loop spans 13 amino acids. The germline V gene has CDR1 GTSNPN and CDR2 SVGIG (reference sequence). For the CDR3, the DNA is TGTGCCTCGTCCAGGGGTACTAATGAAAAACTGTTTTTT. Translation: CASSRGTNEKLFF.